This T cell receptor (beta chain) was recovered during a study of control samples from healthy donors and cancer patients. Clones were read by immunoSEQ multiplex PCR, and TCRdb kept only the in-frame ones, dropping some. The sample holds around 190,000 clones, roughly nine tenths seen once. Germline CDR1 is MNHEY and CDR2 is SMNVEV (reference sequence). CDR3 length equals 12 residues. Trimming stripped 4 bases from V and 7 bases from J, with 11 bases between. The origin of this receptor is a man aged 30 to 45 in good health. Sequencing was carried out using blood. The chain links TRBV27 to TRBJ2-7, with D tentatively TRBD1 (5 bases). The CDR3 reads CASSSPYREQYF. In DNA, the CDR3 is TGTGCCAGCAGTTCCCCATACAGGGAGCAGTACTTC.